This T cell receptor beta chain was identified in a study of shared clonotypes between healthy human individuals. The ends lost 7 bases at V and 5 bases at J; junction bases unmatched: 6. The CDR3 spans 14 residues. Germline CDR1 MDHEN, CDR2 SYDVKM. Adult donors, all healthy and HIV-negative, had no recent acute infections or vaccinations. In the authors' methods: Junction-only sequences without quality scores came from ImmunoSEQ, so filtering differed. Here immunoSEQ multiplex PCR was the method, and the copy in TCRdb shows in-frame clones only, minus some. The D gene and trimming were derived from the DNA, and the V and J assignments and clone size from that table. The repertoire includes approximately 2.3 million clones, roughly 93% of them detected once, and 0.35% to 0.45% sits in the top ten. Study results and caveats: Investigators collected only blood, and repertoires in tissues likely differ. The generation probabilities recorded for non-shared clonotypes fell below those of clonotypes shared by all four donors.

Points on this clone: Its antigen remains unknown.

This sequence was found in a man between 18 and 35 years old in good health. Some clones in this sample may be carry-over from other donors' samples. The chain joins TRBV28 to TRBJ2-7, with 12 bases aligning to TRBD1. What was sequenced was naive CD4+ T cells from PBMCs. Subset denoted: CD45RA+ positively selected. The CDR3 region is CASTQRDRGHEQYF. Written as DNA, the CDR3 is TGTGCCAGCACCCAACGGGACAGGGGGCACGAGCAGTACTTC.